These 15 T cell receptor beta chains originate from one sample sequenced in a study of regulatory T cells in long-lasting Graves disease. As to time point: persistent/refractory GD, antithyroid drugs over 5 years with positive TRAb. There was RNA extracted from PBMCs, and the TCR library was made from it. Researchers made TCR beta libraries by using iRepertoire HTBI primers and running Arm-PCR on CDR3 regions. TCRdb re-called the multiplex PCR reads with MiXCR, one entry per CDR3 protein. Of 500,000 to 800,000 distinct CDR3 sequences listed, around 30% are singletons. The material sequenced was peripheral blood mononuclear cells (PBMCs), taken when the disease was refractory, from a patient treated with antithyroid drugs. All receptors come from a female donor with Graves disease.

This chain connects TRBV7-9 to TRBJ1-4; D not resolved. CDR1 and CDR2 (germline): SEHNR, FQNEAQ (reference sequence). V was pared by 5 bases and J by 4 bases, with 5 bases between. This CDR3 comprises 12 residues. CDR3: CASSRDNEKLFF. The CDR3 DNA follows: TGTGCCAGCAGCCGAGATAATGAAAAACTGTTTTTT.

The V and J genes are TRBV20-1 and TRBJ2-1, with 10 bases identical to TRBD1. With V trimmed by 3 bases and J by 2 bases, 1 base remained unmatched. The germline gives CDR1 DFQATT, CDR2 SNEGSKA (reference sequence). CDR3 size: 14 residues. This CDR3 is CSARGTGAYNEQFF. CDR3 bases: TGCAGTGCTAGGGGGACAGGGGCCTACAATGAGCAGTTCTTC.

CDR3 residues: CASSYSLQTGNTIYF. The CDR3 nucleotides read TGTGCCAGCAGTTACTCGCTACAGACCGGAAACACCATATATTTT. V is TRBV6-6 and J is TRBJ1-3; unclear D gene. CDR3 size: 15 residues. Trimming stripped 0 bases from V and 4 bases from J, with 10 bases between. The germline V gene encodes CDR1 MNHNY and CDR2 SVGAGI (reference sequence).

Here the CDR3 reads CSARGAAGHIQETQYF. In DNA form, the CDR3 reads TGCAGTGCTAGAGGCGCGGCTGGACATATCCAAGAGACCCAGTACTTC. The rearrangement joins TRBV20-1 to TRBJ2-5, with D perhaps TRBD1 (5 bases). The germline gives CDR1 DFQATT, CDR2 SNEGSKA (reference sequence). This CDR3 has 16 amino acids. V was cut by 1 base and J by 1 base, with 16 bases left in between.

The CDR3 loop reads CAWIPFLRNYGYTF. The CDR3 region has the DNA TGTGCCTGGATCCCGTTTCTCAGAAACTATGGCTACACCTTC. The chain recombines TRBV30 with TRBJ1-2; D remains ambiguous. Germline CDR1 and CDR2: GTSNPN and SVGIG (reference sequence). CDR3 length equals 14 residues. Trimming removed 4 bases at V and 2 bases at J, with 14 bases between.

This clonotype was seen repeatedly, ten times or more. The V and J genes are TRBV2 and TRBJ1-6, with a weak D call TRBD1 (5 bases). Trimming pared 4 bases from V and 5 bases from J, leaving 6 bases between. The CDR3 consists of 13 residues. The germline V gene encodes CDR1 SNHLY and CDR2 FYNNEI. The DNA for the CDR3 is TGTGCCAGCAGTGCAGGGAATAATTCACCCCTCCACTTT. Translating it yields CASSAGNNSPLHF.

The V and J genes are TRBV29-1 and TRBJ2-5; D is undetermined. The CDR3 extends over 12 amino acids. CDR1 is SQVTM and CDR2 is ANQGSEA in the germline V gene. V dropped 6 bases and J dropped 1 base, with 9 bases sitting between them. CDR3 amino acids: CSVTEGQETQYF. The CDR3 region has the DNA TGCAGCGTAACCGAAGGCCAAGAGACCCAGTACTTC.

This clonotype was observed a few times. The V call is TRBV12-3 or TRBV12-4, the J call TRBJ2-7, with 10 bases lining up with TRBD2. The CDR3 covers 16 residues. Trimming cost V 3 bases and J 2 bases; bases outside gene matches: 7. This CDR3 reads CASSLFASGGTYEQYF. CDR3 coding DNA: TGTGCCAGCAGTTTGTTCGCTAGCGGGGGCACCTACGAGCAGTACTTC.

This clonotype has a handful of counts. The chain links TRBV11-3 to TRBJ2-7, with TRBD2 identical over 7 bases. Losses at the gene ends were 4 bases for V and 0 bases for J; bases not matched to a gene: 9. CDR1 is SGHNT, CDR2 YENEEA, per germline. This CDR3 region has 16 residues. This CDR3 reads CASSSSSGRSSYEQYF. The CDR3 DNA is TGTGCCAGCAGCTCCTCTAGCGGAAGGAGCTCCTACGAGCAGTACTTC.

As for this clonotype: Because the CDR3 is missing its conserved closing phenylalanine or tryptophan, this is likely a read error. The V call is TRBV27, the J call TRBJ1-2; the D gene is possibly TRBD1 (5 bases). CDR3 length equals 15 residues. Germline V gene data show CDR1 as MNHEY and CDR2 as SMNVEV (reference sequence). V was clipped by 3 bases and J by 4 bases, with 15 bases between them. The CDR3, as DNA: TGTGCCAGCAGTTTTGGGCAGGGCGGCACCTATGGCTACACCCTC. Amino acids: CASSFGQGGTYGYTL.

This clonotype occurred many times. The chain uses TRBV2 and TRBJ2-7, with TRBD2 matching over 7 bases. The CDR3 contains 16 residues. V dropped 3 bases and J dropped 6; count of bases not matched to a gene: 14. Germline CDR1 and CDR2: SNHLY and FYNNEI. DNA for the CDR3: TGTGCCAGCAGTGAGTTCATGGCGGGAGAAGGGGCCGAGCAGTACTTC. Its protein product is CASSEFMAGEGAEQYF.

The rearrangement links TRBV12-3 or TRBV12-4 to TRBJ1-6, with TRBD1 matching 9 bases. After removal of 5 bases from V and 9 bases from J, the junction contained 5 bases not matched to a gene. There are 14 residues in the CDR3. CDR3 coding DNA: TGTGCCAGCAGTGGACAGGGGTATCGTTCACCCCTCCACTTT. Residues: CASSGQGYRSPLHF.

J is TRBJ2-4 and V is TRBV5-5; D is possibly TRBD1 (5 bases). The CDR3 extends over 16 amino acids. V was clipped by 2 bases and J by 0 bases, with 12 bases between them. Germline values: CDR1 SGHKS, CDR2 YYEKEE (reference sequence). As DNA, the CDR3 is TGTGCCAGCAGCTTAGGGCAGGGAATAGCCAAAAACATTCAGTACTTC. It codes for CASSLGQGIAKNIQYF. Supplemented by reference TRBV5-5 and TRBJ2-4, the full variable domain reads DAGVTQSPTHLIKTRGQQVTLRCSPISGHKSVSWYQQVLGQGPQFIFQYYEKEERGRGNFPDRFSARQFPNYSSELNVNALLLGDSALYLCASSLGQGIAKNIQYFGAGTRLSVL.

The CDR3 here is CASSPDPSGRPYYEQYF. CDR3 coding DNA: TGTGCCAGCAGCCCAGACCCTAGCGGGAGGCCTTATTACGAGCAGTACTTC. This sequence joins TRBV7-2 and TRBJ2-7; 11 nucleotides match TRBD2. The trim removed 5 bases at V and 4 bases at J, leaving 13 bases unmatched. The CDR3 length is 17 residues. Germline loops: CDR1 SGHTA, CDR2 FQGNSA.

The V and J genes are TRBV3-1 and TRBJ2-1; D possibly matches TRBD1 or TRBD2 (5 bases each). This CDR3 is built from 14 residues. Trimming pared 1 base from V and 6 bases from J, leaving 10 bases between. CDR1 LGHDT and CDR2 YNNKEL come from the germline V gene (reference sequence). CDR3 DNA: TGTGCCAGCAGCCAAGCATGGGACGGCAATGAGCAGTTCTTC. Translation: CASSQAWDGNEQFF.